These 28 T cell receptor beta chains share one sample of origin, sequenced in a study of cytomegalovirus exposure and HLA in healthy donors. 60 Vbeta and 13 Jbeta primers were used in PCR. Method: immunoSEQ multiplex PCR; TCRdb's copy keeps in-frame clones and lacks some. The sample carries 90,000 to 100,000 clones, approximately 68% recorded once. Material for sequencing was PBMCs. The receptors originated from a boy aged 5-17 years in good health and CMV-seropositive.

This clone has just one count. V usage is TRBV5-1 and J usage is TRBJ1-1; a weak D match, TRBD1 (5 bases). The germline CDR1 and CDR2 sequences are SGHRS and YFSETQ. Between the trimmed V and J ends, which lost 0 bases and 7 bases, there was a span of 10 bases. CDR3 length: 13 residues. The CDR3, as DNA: TGCGCCAGCAGCTTGGCCGGGGGGTTTGAAGCTTTCTTT. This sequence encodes CASSLAGGFEAFF.

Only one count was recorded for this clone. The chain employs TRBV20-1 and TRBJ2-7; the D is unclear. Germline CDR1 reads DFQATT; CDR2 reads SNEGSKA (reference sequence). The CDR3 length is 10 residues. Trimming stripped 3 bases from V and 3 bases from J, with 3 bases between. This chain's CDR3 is CSASIYEQYF. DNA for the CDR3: TGCAGTGCTAGTATCTACGAGCAGTACTTC.

The CDR3 spells CASSEGRGNQPQHF. CDR3 in DNA: TGTGCCAGCAGTGAAGGCAGGGGTAATCAGCCCCAGCATTTT. V and J are TRBV2 and TRBJ1-5, with D possibly TRBD1 on 6 matching bases. In germline, CDR1 is SNHLY, CDR2 FYNNEI. V lost 1 base and J lost 4, with 8 bases in between. The length of the CDR3 is 14 residues.

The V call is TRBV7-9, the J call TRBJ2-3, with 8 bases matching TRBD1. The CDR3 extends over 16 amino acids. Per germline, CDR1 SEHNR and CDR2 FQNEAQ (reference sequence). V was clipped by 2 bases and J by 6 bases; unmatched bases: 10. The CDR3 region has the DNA TGTGCCAGCAGCTTAACCAGTCAGGGGGCAGGTGATACGCAGTATTTT. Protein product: CASSLTSQGAGDTQYF.

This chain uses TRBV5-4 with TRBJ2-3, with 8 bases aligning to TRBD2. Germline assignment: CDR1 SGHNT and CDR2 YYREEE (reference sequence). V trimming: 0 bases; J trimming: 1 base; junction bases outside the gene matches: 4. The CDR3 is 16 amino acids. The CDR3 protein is CASSLAGRGGTDTQYF. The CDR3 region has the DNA TGTGCCAGCAGCTTGGCGGGGCGGGGGGGCACAGATACGCAGTATTTT.

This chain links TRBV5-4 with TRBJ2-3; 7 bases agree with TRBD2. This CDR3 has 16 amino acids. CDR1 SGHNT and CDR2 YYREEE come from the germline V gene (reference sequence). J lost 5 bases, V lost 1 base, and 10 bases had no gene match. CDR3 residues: CASSLRRGRAKDTQYF. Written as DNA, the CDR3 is TGTGCCAGCAGCTTGAGGCGGGGGAGGGCTAAAGATACGCAGTATTTT.

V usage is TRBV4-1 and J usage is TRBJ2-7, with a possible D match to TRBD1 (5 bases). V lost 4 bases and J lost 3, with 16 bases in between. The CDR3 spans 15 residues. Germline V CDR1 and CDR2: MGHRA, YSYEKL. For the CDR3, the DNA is TGCGCCAGCAGCCCTTCTTCAGGACACAGCTACGAGCAGTACTTC. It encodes CASSPSSGHSYEQYF.

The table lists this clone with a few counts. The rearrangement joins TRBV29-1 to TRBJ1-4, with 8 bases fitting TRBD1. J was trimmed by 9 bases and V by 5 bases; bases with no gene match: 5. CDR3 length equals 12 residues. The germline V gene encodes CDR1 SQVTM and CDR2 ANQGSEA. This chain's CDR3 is CSVLDRGKKLFF. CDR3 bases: TGCAGCGTTCTCGACAGGGGCAAAAAACTGTTTTTT.

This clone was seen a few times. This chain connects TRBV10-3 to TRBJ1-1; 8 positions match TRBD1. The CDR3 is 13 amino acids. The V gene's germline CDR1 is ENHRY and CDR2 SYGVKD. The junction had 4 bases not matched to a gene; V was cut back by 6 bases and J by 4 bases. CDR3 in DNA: TGTGCCATCAGCACTACAGGGGGCACTGAAGCTTTCTTT. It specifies CAISTTGGTEAFF.

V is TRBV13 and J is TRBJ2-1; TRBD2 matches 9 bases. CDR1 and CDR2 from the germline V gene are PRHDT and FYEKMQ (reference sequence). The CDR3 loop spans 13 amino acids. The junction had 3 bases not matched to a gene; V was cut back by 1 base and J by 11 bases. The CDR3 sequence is CASSLALAGKQFF. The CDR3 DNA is TGTGCCAGCAGCTTAGCCCTAGCGGGAAAGCAGTTCTTC.

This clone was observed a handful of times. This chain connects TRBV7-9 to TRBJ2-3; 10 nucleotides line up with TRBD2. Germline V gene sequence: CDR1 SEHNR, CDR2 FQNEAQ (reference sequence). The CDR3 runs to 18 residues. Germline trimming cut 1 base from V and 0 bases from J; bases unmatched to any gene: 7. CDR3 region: CASSLGGLARVSTDTQYF. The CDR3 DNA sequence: TGTGCCAGCAGCTTAGGGGGACTAGCGAGGGTGAGCACAGATACGCAGTATTTT.

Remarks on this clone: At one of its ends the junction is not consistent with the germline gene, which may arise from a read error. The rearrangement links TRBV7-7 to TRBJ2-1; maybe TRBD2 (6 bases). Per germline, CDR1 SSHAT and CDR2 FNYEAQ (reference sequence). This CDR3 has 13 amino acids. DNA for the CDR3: TGTGCTAGCAGCTTCGGTCACGGGGGTGAGCAGTTCTTC. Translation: CASSFGHGGEQFF.

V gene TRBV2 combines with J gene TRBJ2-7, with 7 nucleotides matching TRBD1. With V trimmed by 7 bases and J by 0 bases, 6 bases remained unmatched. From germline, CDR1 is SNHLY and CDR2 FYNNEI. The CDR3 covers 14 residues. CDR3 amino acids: CASKLDRASYEQYF. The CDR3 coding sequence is TGTGCCAGCAAATTAGACAGGGCCTCCTACGAGCAGTACTTC.

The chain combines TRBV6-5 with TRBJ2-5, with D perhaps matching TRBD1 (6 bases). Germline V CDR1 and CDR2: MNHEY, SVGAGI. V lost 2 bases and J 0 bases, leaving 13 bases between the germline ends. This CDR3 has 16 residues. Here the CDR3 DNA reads TGTGCCAGCAGTTACCTCCGAACAGGGTACCAAGAGACCCAGTACTTC. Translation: CASSYLRTGYQETQYF.

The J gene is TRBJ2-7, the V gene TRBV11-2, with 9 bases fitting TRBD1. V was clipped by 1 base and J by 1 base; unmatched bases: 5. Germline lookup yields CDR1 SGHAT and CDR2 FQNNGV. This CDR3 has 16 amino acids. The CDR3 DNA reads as TGTGCCAGCAGCTTAGGCCGGGACAGGGCTTCCTACGAGCAGTACTTC. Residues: CASSLGRDRASYEQYF. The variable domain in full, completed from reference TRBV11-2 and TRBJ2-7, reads EAGVAQSPRYKIIEKRQSVAFWCNPISGHATLYWYQQILGQGPKLLIQFQNNGVVDDSQLPKDRFSAERLKGVDSTLKIQPAKLEDSAVYLCASSLGRDRASYEQYFGPGTRLTVT.

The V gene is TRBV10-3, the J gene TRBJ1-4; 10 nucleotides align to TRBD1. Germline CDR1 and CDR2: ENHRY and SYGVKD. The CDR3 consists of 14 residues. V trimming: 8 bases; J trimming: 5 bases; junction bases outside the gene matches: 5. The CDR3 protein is CAIGRDRGNEKLFF. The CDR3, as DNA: TGTGCCATCGGAAGGGACAGGGGAAATGAAAAACTGTTTTTT.

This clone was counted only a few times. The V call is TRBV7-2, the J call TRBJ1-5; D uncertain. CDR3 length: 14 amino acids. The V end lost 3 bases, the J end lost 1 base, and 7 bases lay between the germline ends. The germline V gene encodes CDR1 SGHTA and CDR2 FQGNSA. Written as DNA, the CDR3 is TGTGCCAGCAGCTTCGGGTTGAGCAATCAGCCCCAGCATTTT. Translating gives CASSFGLSNQPQHF.

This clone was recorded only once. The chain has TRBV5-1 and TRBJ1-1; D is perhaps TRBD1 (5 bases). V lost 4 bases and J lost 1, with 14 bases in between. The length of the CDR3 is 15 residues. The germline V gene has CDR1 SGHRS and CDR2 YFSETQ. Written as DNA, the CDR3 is TGCGCCAGCAGCCTGAAAACCGGGGGGAACACTGAAGCTTTCTTT. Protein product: CASSLKTGGNTEAFF.

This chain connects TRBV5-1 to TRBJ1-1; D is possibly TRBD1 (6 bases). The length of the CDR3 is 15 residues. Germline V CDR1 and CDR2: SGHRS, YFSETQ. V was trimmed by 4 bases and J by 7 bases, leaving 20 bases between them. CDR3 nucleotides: TGCGCCAGCAGCGGGGGTGGGGGGCCGGGGGGTGAAGCTTTCTTT. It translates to CASSGGGGPGGEAFF.

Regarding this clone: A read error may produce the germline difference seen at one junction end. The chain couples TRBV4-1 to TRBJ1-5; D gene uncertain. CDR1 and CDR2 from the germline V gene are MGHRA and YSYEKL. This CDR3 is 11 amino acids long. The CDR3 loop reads CANGWRQPQNF. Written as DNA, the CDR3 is TGCGCCAATGGATGGAGGCAGCCCCAGAATTTT.

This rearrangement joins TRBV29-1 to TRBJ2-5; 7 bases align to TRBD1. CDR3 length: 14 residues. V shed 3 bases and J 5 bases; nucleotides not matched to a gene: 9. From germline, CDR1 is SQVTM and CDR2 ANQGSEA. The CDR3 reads CSVDRRQGMETQYF. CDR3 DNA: TGCAGCGTTGATCGGAGACAGGGAATGGAGACCCAGTACTTC.

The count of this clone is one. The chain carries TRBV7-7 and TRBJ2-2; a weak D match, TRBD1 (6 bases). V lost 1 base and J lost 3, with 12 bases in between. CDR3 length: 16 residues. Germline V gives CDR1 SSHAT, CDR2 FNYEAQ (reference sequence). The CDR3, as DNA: TGTGCCAGCAGCTTAGATCGAGGGGGATACACCGGGGAGCTGTTTTTT. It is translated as CASSLDRGGYTGELFF.

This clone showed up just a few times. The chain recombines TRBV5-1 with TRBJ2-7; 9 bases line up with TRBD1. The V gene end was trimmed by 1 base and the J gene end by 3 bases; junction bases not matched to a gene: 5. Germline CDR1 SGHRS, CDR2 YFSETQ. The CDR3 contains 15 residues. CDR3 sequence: CASSLSQGAGYEQYF. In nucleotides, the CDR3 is TGCGCCAGCAGCTTGTCACAGGGGGCGGGCTACGAGCAGTACTTC.

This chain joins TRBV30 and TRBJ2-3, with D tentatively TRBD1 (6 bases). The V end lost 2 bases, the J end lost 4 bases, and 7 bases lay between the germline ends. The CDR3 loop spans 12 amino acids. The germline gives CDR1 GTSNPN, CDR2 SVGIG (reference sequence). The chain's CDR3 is CAWSHRADTQYF. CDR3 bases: TGTGCCTGGAGTCACAGGGCAGATACGCAGTATTTT. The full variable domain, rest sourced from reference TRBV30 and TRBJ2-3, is SQTIHQWPATLVQPVGSPLSLECTVEGTSNPNLYWYRQAAGRGLQLLFYSVGIGQISSEVPQNLSASRPQDRQFILSSKKLLLSDSGFYLCAWSHRADTQYFGPGTRLTVL.

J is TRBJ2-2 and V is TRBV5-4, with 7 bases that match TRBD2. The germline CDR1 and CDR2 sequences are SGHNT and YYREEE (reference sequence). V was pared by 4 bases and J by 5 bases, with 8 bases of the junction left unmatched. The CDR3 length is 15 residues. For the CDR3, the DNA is TGTGCCAGCAGCCCCGCCGCCGGGGGGACCGGGGAGCTGTTTTTT. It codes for CASSPAAGGTGELFF.

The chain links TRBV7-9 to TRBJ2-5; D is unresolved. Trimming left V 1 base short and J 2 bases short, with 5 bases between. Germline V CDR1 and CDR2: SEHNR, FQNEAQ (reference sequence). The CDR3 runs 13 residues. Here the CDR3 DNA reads TGTGCCAGCAGCTTAGTACAGCAAGAGACCCAGTACTTC. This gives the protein CASSLVQQETQYF.

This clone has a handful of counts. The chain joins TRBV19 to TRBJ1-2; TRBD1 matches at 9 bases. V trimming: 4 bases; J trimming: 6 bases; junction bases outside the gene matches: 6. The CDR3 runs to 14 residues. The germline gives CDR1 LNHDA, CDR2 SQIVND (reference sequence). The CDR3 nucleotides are TGTGCCAGTAGTACGGAACAGGGGGCTAATGGCTACACCTTC. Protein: CASSTEQGANGYTF.

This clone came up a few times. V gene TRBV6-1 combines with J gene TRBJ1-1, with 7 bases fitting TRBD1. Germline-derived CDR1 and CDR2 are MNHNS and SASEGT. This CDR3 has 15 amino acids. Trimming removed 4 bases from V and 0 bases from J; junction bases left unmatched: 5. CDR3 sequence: CASSVEGQMNTEAFF. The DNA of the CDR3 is TGTGCCAGCAGTGTGGAGGGACAGATGAACACTGAAGCTTTCTTT.